One and the same sample provided the 17 T cell receptor beta chains below, sequenced in a study of T cell changes during pregnancy in multiple sclerosis (dated by TCRdb to the late 2010s). Preparation of the library involved the immunoSEQ multiplex PCR assay. Not all clones reach the TCRdb copy of this immuneACCESS table, which keeps in-frame sequences only. Checked studies attribute under half of the gap to unresolved V genes and leave the rest unexplained. This sample gives over 60,000 clones in total; 90% to 95% of them show up just once. Roughly 0.29% of the sample goes to the ten largest clones. The input for sequencing was CD4+ T cells from peripheral blood mononuclear cells, taken in the third trimester of pregnancy. These receptors all stem from a female donor in good health, enrolled as a control in a pregnancy study.

The chain couples TRBV4-3 to TRBJ1-5; D remains ambiguous. Trimming removed 0 bases at V and 6 bases at J, with 12 bases between. The CDR3 is 15 amino acids. Germline assignment: CDR1 LGHNA and CDR2 YSLEER. The DNA for the CDR3 is TGCGCCAGCAGCCAAGATCGGGTTCAGAGTCAGCCCCAGCATTTT. It codes for CASSQDRVQSQPQHF.

The rearrangement joins TRBV5-1 to TRBJ2-3; maybe TRBD1 (5 bases). CDR3 length: 10 amino acids. Germline CDR1 and CDR2: SGHRS and YFSETQ. V was clipped by 7 bases and J by 6 bases, with 6 bases between them. This CDR3 is CASAGDTQYF. In nucleotides, the CDR3 is TGCGCCAGCGCAGGGGATACGCAGTATTTT.

This chain connects TRBV11-3 to TRBJ1-6, with no clear D. Germline CDR1 reads SGHNT; CDR2 reads YENEEA. V gave up 0 bases and J gave up 8 bases, with 5 bases separating them. The CDR3 is made up of 13 amino acids. The CDR3 sequence: CASSLDRDSPLHF. Here the CDR3 DNA reads TGTGCCAGCAGCTTAGATAGAGATTCACCCCTCCACTTT.

The chain joins TRBV9 to TRBJ1-2; D call uncertain. V was trimmed by 3 bases and J by 4 bases, leaving 10 bases between them. CDR3 length: 13 residues. Germline V gene data show CDR1 as SGDLS and CDR2 as YYNGEE. The CDR3 DNA is TGTGCCAGCAGCGGAGGCCGGGGCTATGGCTACACCTTC. Its protein is CASSGGRGYGYTF.

The chain has TRBV7-6 and TRBJ2-3; TRBD1 agrees at 7 bases. CDR3 length: 17 residues. Germline lookup yields CDR1 SGHVS and CDR2 FNYEAQ. V trimming: 5 bases; J trimming: 0 bases; junction bases outside the gene matches: 11. The CDR3 region is CASSIQGQNPSTDTQYF. CDR3 in DNA: TGTGCCAGCAGCATCCAGGGACAGAATCCTAGCACAGATACGCAGTATTTT.

This chain connects TRBV30 to TRBJ1-1, with D unclear. Trimming stripped 8 bases from V and 1 base from J, with 5 bases between. Germline-derived CDR1 and CDR2 are GTSNPN and SVGIG (reference sequence). The CDR3 contains 10 residues. The CDR3 spells CAAENTEAFF. As DNA, the CDR3 is TGTGCCGCGGAGAACACTGAAGCTTTCTTT.

The J gene is TRBJ1-1, the V gene TRBV15; TRBD1 matches at 8 bases. Germline CDR1 and CDR2: LNHNV and YYDKDF (reference sequence). The junction had 6 bases not matched to a gene; V was cut back by 5 bases and J by 4 bases. This CDR3 is built from 14 residues. Here the CDR3 reads CATSRQGASTEAFF. CDR3 DNA: TGTGCCACCAGCCGGCAGGGGGCGAGCACTGAAGCTTTCTTT.

This rearrangement joins TRBV7-2 to TRBJ2-5; 12 bases agree with TRBD2. CDR3 length equals 16 residues. The germline V gene has CDR1 SGHTA and CDR2 FQGNSA. J gave up 6 bases and V 8 bases, and 13 bases lay outside the gene matches. The CDR3 DNA reads as TGTGCCAGCTCGCCTAGCGGGGGGGCCGGCGGAAAGACCCAGTACTTC. Protein sequence: CASSPSGGAGGKTQYF.

CDR3 loop: CASSRNRVQETQYF. As DNA, the CDR3 is TGTGCCAGCAGCAGAAACAGGGTCCAAGAGACCCAGTACTTC. This sequence joins TRBV7-2 and TRBJ2-5, with D perhaps matching TRBD1 (6 bases). V lost 5 bases, J lost 1 base, and 11 bases lay in between. CDR1 is SGHTA and CDR2 is FQGNSA in the germline V gene. The CDR3 has 14 amino acids.

The gene calls are TRBV19 and TRBJ1-4, with D possibly matching TRBD1 (6 bases). Trimming took 9 bases from V and 4 from J, leaving 15 bases between them. Germline assignment: CDR1 LNHDA and CDR2 SQIVND (reference sequence). The CDR3 sequence is 14 residues long. CDR3 sequence reads: CASSAQGNNEKLFF. CDR3 nucleotide sequence: TGTGCCAGCTCAGCCCAGGGGAATAATGAAAAACTGTTTTTT.

DNA of the CDR3: TGTGCCAGCAGCCAACAACAGGGATCCTACGAGCAGTACTTC. Translation: CASSQQQGSYEQYF. The V gene is TRBV4-2, the J gene TRBJ2-7, with D tentatively TRBD1 (6 bases). Germline V gene lookup returns CDR1 LGHNA and CDR2 YNFKEQ. CDR3 length equals 14 residues. The V and J ends lost 2 bases and 1 base respectively, with 9 bases between them.

The J gene is TRBJ1-5, the V gene TRBV18, with a weak D call TRBD1 (6 bases). This CDR3 is 15 amino acids long. CDR1 is KGHSH and CDR2 is LQKENI in the germline V gene. V was trimmed by 2 bases and J by 7 bases, leaving 15 bases between them. In DNA, the CDR3 is TGTGCCAGCTCACCATCGGCAGGGGTGGACCAGCCCCAGCATTTT. Encoded protein: CASSPSAGVDQPQHF.

The V call is TRBV25-1, the J call TRBJ2-5, with D perhaps TRBD2 (7 bases). Looked up from germline, CDR1 is MGHDK and CDR2 is SYGVNS. Trimming shortened V by 2 bases and J by 5 bases, and 9 bases separated the two germline ends. The length of the CDR3 is 13 residues. The CDR3 DNA follows: TGTGCCAGCAGTGAAGGGGGGGCGGAGACCCAGTACTTC. Translation gives CASSEGGAETQYF.

This clone was seen a single time. V is TRBV5-1 and J is TRBJ2-7; weak D call: TRBD1 (6 bases). The germline V gene has CDR1 SGHRS and CDR2 YFSETQ. The CDR3 length is 15 residues. The germline V and J ends were trimmed by 0 bases and 3 bases, with 13 bases remaining between them. The CDR3, as DNA: TGCGCCAGCAGCTTGGCCCCGGACAGAAACTACGAGCAGTACTTC. This gives the protein CASSLAPDRNYEQYF. Complete variable domain (other parts from reference TRBV5-1 and TRBJ2-7): KAGVTQTPRYLIKTRGQQVTLSCSPISGHRSVSWYQQTPGQGLQFLFEYFSETQRNKGNFPGRFSGRQFSNSRSEMNVSTLELGDSALYLCASSLAPDRNYEQYFGPGTRLTVT.

V usage is TRBV6-5 and J usage is TRBJ1-4, with a possible D match to TRBD1 (6 bases). V lost 6 bases and J lost 0, with 8 bases in between. The germline V gene encodes CDR1 MNHEY and CDR2 SVGAGI. CDR3 length equals 14 residues. DNA for the CDR3: TGTGCCAGCAGCCGGACAGCAACTAATGAAAAACTGTTTTTT. It codes for CASSRTATNEKLFF.

This clone was detected once. The J gene is TRBJ1-1, the V gene TRBV5-8; D is unclear. The CDR3 contains 13 residues. Germline V gene data show CDR1 as SGHTS and CDR2 as YDEGEE. Trimming removed 6 bases at V and 0 bases at J, with 9 bases between. The CDR3 here is CASTVRVNTEAFF. CDR3 DNA: TGTGCCAGCACCGTACGGGTGAACACTGAAGCTTTCTTT.

The genes are TRBV30 and TRBJ2-2, with 8 bases that match TRBD1. CDR1 is GTSNPN and CDR2 is SVGIG in the germline V gene (reference sequence). This CDR3 has 18 residues. The V and J ends lost 4 bases and 0 bases, in that order; junction bases with no gene match: 13. The CDR3: CAWTIEIGGQANTGELFF. The DNA of the CDR3 is TGTGCCTGGACTATAGAAATCGGGGGACAGGCGAACACCGGGGAGCTGTTTTTT.